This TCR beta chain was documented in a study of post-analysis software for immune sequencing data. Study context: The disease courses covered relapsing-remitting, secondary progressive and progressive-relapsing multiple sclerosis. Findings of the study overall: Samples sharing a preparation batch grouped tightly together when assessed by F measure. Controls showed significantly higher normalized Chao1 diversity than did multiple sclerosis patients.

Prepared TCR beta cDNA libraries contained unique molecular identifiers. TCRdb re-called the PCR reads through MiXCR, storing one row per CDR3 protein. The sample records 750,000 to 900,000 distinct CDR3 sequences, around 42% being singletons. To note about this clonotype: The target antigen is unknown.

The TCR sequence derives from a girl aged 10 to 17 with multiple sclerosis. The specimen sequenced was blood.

As DNA, the CDR3 is TGTGCCAGCAGTCGCGACGGACACAATGAGCAGTTCTTC. Amino acid sequence: CASSRDGHNEQFF. The rearrangement links TRBV12-3 or TRBV12-4 to TRBJ2-1; no clear D. The CDR3 is made up of 13 amino acids. Trimming stripped 5 bases from V and 5 bases from J, with 10 bases between.